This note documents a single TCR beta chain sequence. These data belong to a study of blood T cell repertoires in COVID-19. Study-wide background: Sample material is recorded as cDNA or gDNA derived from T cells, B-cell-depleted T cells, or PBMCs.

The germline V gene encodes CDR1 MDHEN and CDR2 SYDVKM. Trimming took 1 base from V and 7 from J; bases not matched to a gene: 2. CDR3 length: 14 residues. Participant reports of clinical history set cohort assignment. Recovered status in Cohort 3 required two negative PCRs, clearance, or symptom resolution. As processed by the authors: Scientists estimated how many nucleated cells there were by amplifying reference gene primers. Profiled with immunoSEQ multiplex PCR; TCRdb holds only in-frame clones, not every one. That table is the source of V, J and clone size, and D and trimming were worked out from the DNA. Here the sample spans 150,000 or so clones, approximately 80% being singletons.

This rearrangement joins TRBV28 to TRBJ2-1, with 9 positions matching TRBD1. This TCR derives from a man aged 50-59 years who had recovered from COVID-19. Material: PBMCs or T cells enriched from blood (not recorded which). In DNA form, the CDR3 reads TGTGCCAGCAGTTTATTACAGGGGGCGAATGAGCAGTTCTTC. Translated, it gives CASSLLQGANEQFF.